A selection of T cell receptor beta chains follows, all from one sample in a study of CD8 T cells in ankylosing spondylitis. MiXCR, applied by TCRdb to the 5' RACE reads, yields one record per CDR3 protein. The data show some 800,000 distinct CDR3 sequences, roughly 10% seen once. The source material was blood, either unsorted or a sorted T cell fraction (not recorded which). These receptors came from a male donor with ankylosing spondylitis. Both conserved end residues are part of each CDR3. Fields, in order: clone size, J gene, D gene, CDR3 length, V gene, CDR3 protein, CDR3 DNA. D genes are given only for firm matches. Not all rows give a size; the values are once, few, many and, for expanded clones, a class.

-	TRBJ1-5	TRBD1	15	TRBV12-3/TRBV12-4	CASKQGQASNQPQHF	TGTGCCAGCAAACAGGGGCAGGCTAGCAATCAGCCCCAGCATTTT
many	TRBJ1-2	-	13	TRBV20-1	CSARDRTNYGYTF	TGCAGTGCCCGAGACAGGACAAACTATGGCTACACCTTC
few	TRBJ2-1	-	14	TRBV20-1	CSARKAASYNEQFF	TGCAGTGCTAGAAAAGCGGCATCCTACAATGAGCAGTTCTTC
-	TRBJ2-1	-	16	TRBV4-2	CASSQGRDTAGNEQFF	TGTGCCAGCAGCCAAGGCCGGGACACCGCCGGCAATGAGCAGTTCTTC
many	TRBJ2-7	-	13	TRBV29-1	CSVEGTLRNEQYF	TGCAGCGTTGAGGGGACATTGAGGAACGAGCAGTACTTC
-	TRBJ2-7	-	14	TRBV4-2	CASSHLSASNEQYF	TGTGCCAGCAGCCACCTAAGCGCGAGCAACGAGCAGTACTTC
few	TRBJ2-1	-	13	TRBV4-2	CASSQDPGEEQFF	TGTGCCAGCAGCCAAGATCCGGGGGAAGAGCAGTTCTTC
-	TRBJ2-1	-	13	TRBV5-6	CASSLDIQSVQFF	TGTGCCAGCAGCTTGGACATCCAAAGTGTGCAGTTCTTC
-	TRBJ2-1	TRBD2	15	TRBV28	CASRGLAGGKGEQFF	TGTGCCAGCAGGGGACTAGCGGGAGGTAAGGGTGAGCAGTTCTTC
few	TRBJ1-1	-	12	TRBV12-3/TRBV12-4	CASSFQVIEAFF	TGTGCCAGCAGTTTTCAAGTCATTGAAGCTTTCTTT
-	TRBJ1-5	TRBD1	16	TRBV7-2	CASSLAHTGGGRPQHF	TGTGCCAGCAGCTTAGCCCATACAGGGGGCGGGCGGCCCCAGCATTTT
-	TRBJ2-7	TRBD2	12	TRBV5-1	CASSSGTSGLYF	TGCGCCAGCAGCTCAGGGACTAGCGGGCTCTACTTC
-	TRBJ2-7	TRBD1	16	TRBV28	CASSSPPGQSFYEQYF	TGTGCCAGCAGTTCGCCGCCGGGACAGAGCTTCTACGAGCAGTACTTC
few	TRBJ1-1	TRBD1	15	TRBV7-2	CASSFQGALNTEAFF	TGTGCCAGCAGCTTCCAGGGGGCCCTGAACACTGAAGCTTTCTTT
few	TRBJ2-3	-	12	TRBV20-1	CSARRGPDTQYF	TGCAGTGCTCGTCGAGGGCCCGATACGCAGTATTTT
-	TRBJ1-2	-	12	TRBV20-1	CSARWGDYGYTF	TGCAGTGCTAGATGGGGCGACTATGGCTACACCTTC
-	TRBJ2-3	-	13	TRBV18	CASSPPTPDTQYF	TGTGCCAGCTCACCACCAACGCCAGATACGCAGTATTTT
many	TRBJ2-5	TRBD2	15	TRBV4-3	CASSQVGGSGETQYF	TGCGCCAGCAGCCAGGTCGGGGGGAGCGGTGAGACCCAGTACTTC
-	TRBJ1-3	TRBD1	14	TRBV12-5	CASGPGTAGNTIYF	TGTGCTAGTGGCCCGGGGACAGCCGGAAACACCATATATTTT
many	TRBJ2-6	-	15	TRBV27	CASSFSHSGANVLTF	TGTGCCAGCAGTTTCTCTCACTCTGGGGCCAACGTCCTGACTTTC
few	TRBJ2-2	-	13	TRBV28	CASSSLGTGELFF	TGTGCCAGCAGTTCCCTGGGCACCGGGGAGCTGTTTTTT
-	TRBJ1-1	-	13	TRBV12-3/TRBV12-4	CASSFARGAEAFF	TGTGCCAGCAGTTTTGCCCGGGGGGCTGAAGCTTTCTTT
-	TRBJ1-2	-	14	TRBV12-3/TRBV12-4	CASSLRASPQGYTF	TGTGCCAGCAGTTTAAGGGCCTCTCCGCAAGGCTACACCTTC
-	TRBJ1-4	-	14	TRBV18	CASSPTGGDEKLFF	TGTGCCAGCTCACCAACAGGCGGTGATGAAAAACTGTTTTTT
few	TRBJ1-5	-	17	TRBV12-3/TRBV12-4	CASSLVVSALRDQPQHF	TGTGCCAGCAGTTTAGTGGTTTCGGCTCTAAGGGATCAGCCCCAGCATTTT
-	TRBJ2-7	-	15	TRBV21-1	CASSKVGQSYYEQYF	TGTGCCAGCAGCAAAGTCGGACAGAGCTACTACGAGCAGTACTTC
few	TRBJ2-1	TRBD2	14	TRBV20-1	CSARAPGLANEQFF	TGCAGTGCTAGAGCCCCGGGACTAGCGAATGAGCAGTTCTTC
many	TRBJ2-2	TRBD2	18	TRBV4-1	CASSQDRTSPANTGELFF	TGCGCCAGCAGCCAAGATCGGACTAGCCCCGCGAACACCGGGGAGCTGTTTTTT
-	TRBJ2-3	-	12	TRBV24-1	CATSVDTDTQYF	TGTGCCACCAGTGTCGACACAGATACGCAGTATTTT
-	TRBJ2-7	-	13	TRBV28	CATSEGIGYEQYF	TGTGCCACCTCCGAGGGAATTGGCTACGAGCAGTACTTC
many	TRBJ2-7	TRBD2	18	TRBV11-1	CASSKTTSGGGSPYEQYF	TGTGCCAGCAGCAAAACGACTAGCGGAGGCGGTTCCCCCTACGAGCAGTACTTC
-	TRBJ2-6	-	21	TRBV6-2/TRBV6-3	CASSYRVYPSAILSGANVLTF	TGTGCCAGCAGTTATAGAGTCTATCCCTCAGCAATCCTCTCTGGGGCCAACGTCCTGACTTTC
few	TRBJ1-4	-	14	TRBV20-1	CSARKQGIREKLFF	TGCAGTGCTAGGAAACAGGGCATACGGGAAAAACTGTTTTTT
few	TRBJ2-5	-	14	TRBV12-3/TRBV12-4	CASSHRGYQETQYF	TGTGCCAGCAGCCATCGGGGTTACCAAGAGACCCAGTACTTC
-	TRBJ2-3	-	15	TRBV20-1	CSAVDPNKGTDTQYF	TGCAGTGCTGTGGACCCTAACAAAGGGACAGATACGCAGTATTTT
-	TRBJ2-5	-	14	TRBV7-8	CASSLGVGGETQYF	TGTGCCAGCAGCTTAGGGGTGGGGGGAGAGACCCAGTACTTC
-	TRBJ2-2	-	14	TRBV2	CASRGGRNTGELFF	TGTGCCAGCAGGGGGGGCAGGAACACCGGGGAGCTGTTTTTT
-	TRBJ2-1	-	14	TRBV7-2	CASSSGREYNEQFF	TGTGCCAGCAGCTCGGGACGGGAGTACAATGAGCAGTTCTTC
-	TRBJ2-7	TRBD2	16	TRBV20-1	CSASDTTSGSSYEQYF	TGCAGTGCTAGTGATACGACTAGCGGAAGCTCCTACGAGCAGTACTTC
-	TRBJ2-2	-	18	TRBV4-3	CASSQESLRRINTGELFF	TGCGCCAGCAGCCAAGAGAGTTTAAGGAGAATCAACACCGGGGAGCTGTTTTTT
few	TRBJ2-5	TRBD2	17	TRBV7-3	CASSPSSGLAKQETQYF	TGTGCCAGCAGCCCCTCATCGGGACTAGCAAAACAAGAGACCCAGTACTTC
many	TRBJ2-5	TRBD2	16	TRBV4-2	CASSQARTSGQETQYF	TGTGCCAGCAGCCAAGCGAGGACTAGCGGGCAGGAGACCCAGTACTTC
-	TRBJ2-3	TRBD2	14	TRBV7-2	CASRRLAGADTQYF	TGTGCCAGCAGACGACTAGCGGGAGCAGATACGCAGTATTTT
few	TRBJ2-7	-	13	TRBV7-2	CASSFAGRYEQYF	TGTGCCAGCAGCTTTGCGGGACGCTACGAGCAGTACTTC
few	TRBJ2-3	-	14	TRBV5-1	CASSPGLQTDTQYF	TGCGCCAGCAGCCCGGGGCTCCAGACAGATACGCAGTATTTT
many	TRBJ2-5	TRBD2	13	TRBV7-9	CASSGLNQETQYF	TGTGCCAGCTCGGGACTAAACCAAGAGACCCAGTACTTC
-	TRBJ2-7	-	13	TRBV7-3	CASSLTPFYEQYF	TGTGCCAGCAGCTTAACCCCCTTCTACGAGCAGTACTTC
few	TRBJ2-1	-	12	TRBV20-1	CSASGGGEEQFF	TGCAGTGCTAGCGGGGGAGGAGAGGAGCAGTTCTTC
few	TRBJ2-1	-	15	TRBV20-1	CSPLRGGRSYNEQFF	TGCAGCCCCCTTAGGGGGGGCCGCTCCTACAATGAGCAGTTCTTC
few	TRBJ2-3	TRBD1	14	TRBV6-5	CASSSLDRGDTQYF	TGTGCCAGCAGTTCCTTGGACAGGGGGGATACGCAGTATTTT
-	TRBJ2-3	-	13	TRBV6-1	CASKGHAADTQYF	TGTGCCAGTAAGGGCCACGCGGCAGATACGCAGTATTTT
few	TRBJ1-2	-	13	TRBV10-3	CAIRAGTGDGYTF	TGTGCCATCAGGGCCGGGACTGGAGATGGCTACACCTTC
-	TRBJ2-7	-	14	TRBV10-3	CAISGRGEAYEQYF	TGTGCCATCAGTGGGCGAGGGGAAGCCTACGAGCAGTACTTC
-	TRBJ1-1	-	14	TRBV7-2	CASSTGRVSTEAFF	TGTGCCAGCAGCACTGGGCGGGTATCCACTGAAGCTTTCTTT